These 30 T cell receptor beta chains were sequenced from one sample in a study of blood T cell repertoires in COVID-19. TCRdb's copy holds only in-frame clones and misses some; the assay was immunoSEQ multiplex PCR. The table records roughly 290,000 clones, 75% to 95% of them present only once. The specimen sequenced was peripheral blood. These receptors all stem from a woman aged 25 to 45 with COVID-19, enrolled during active disease.

The genes are TRBV4-2 and TRBJ2-3, with a tentative D call TRBD2 (6 bases). The germline V gene encodes CDR1 LGHNA and CDR2 YNFKEQ. Trimming left V 4 bases short and J 0 bases short, with 14 bases between. This CDR3 has 16 amino acids. The CDR3 is CASSLLTSSSTDTQYF. For the CDR3, the DNA is TGTGCCAGCAGCCTACTGACTAGTTCGAGCACAGATACGCAGTATTTT.

This sequence joins TRBV25-1 and TRBJ1-2; unclear D gene. Trimming took off 4 bases at V and 4 bases at J, with 7 bases between the two ends. Germline CDR1 reads MGHDK; CDR2 reads SYGVNS. This CDR3 contains 12 residues. The CDR3 DNA follows: TGTGCCAGCAGTGGTCCCGGCTATGGCTACACCTTC. Amino acid sequence: CASSGPGYGYTF.

V usage is TRBV2 and J usage is TRBJ2-1; D perhaps matches TRBD2 (6 bases). The ends were cut back, 4 bases at V and 10 bases at J, with 11 bases in the middle. This CDR3 contains 12 residues. Germline assignment: CDR1 SNHLY and CDR2 FYNNEI. The CDR3 region has the DNA TGTGCCAGCAGTGGGCGGGGCCGGGAGCAGTTCTTC. As protein: CASSGRGREQFF.

The chain couples TRBV27 to TRBJ2-5; the match to TRBD1 covers 11 bases. The CDR3 loop spans 12 amino acids. V trimming: 10 bases; J trimming: 9 bases; junction bases outside the gene matches: 7. From germline, CDR1 is MNHEY and CDR2 SMNVEV (reference sequence). The CDR3 here is CATGTGGDPQYF. For the CDR3, the DNA is TGTGCCACCGGGACAGGGGGGGATCCCCAGTACTTC.

This chain links TRBV4-1 with TRBJ1-4; D is uncertain. V was shortened by 2 bases and J by 7 bases, with 8 bases between the two germline ends. This CDR3 region has 13 residues. Germline assignment: CDR1 MGHRA and CDR2 YSYEKL. CDR3 bases: TGCGCCAGCAGCCAACCGTCGGGTGAAAAACTGTTTTTT. This codes for CASSQPSGEKLFF.

V gene TRBV5-1 combines with J gene TRBJ2-7; 10 bases are shared with TRBD2. The junction had 17 bases not matched to a gene; V was cut back by 2 bases and J by 3 bases. CDR1 SGHRS and CDR2 YFSETQ come from the germline V gene. The CDR3 extends over 19 amino acids. The CDR3 DNA is TGCGCCAGCAGCTTACCCGGGACTCCCAGTAGCGGGGGGTTCTACGAGCAGTACTTC. Translation: CASSLPGTPSSGGFYEQYF. The full variable domain, completed using reference TRBV5-1 and TRBJ2-7, is KAGVTQTPRYLIKTRGQQVTLSCSPISGHRSVSWYQQTPGQGLQFLFEYFSETQRNKGNFPGRFSGRQFSNSRSEMNVSTLELGDSALYLCASSLPGTPSSGGFYEQYFGPGTRLTVT.

The chain employs TRBV9 and TRBJ2-1; D is possibly TRBD2 (7 bases). CDR1 is SGDLS and CDR2 is YYNGEE in the germline V gene. Trimming took off 0 bases at V and 6 bases at J, with 10 bases between the two ends. This CDR3 is 14 amino acids long. CDR3 in DNA: TGTGCCAGCAGCGTAGAGGGAGGGGGCAATGAGCAGTTCTTC. Protein: CASSVEGGGNEQFF.

The V call is TRBV7-3, the J call TRBJ1-1; 9 bases map to TRBD1. CDR3 length: 14 residues. Germline V lookup: CDR1 SGHTA, CDR2 FQGTGA. V was clipped by 3 bases and J by 6 bases; unmatched bases: 5. The CDR3 coding sequence is TGTGCCAGCAGCTTGACAGGGGGTGGGGCTGAAGCTTTCTTT. Amino acids: CASSLTGGGAEAFF.

V is TRBV28 and J is TRBJ1-2; D perhaps matches TRBD1 (5 bases). The length of the CDR3 is 14 residues. Germline CDR1 reads MDHEN; CDR2 reads SYDVKM. The V end lost 6 bases, the J end lost 7 bases, and 18 bases lay between the germline ends. The CDR3 spells CASRAGGTISGYTF. The DNA for the CDR3 is TGTGCCAGCAGAGCGGGGGGGACCATTAGTGGCTACACCTTC.

The chain uses TRBV5-1 and TRBJ1-6, with D uncertain. This CDR3 region has 15 residues. In germline, CDR1 is SGHRS, CDR2 YFSETQ. With 5 bases removed from V and 8 bases from J, the gap between germline ends came to 17 bases. CDR3 DNA: TGCGCCAGCAGGACTACGCAGCATCGGGATTCACCCCTCCACTTT. Protein: CASRTTQHRDSPLHF.

This sequence joins TRBV30 and TRBJ1-6; tentative D call: TRBD1 (6 bases). Germline V gene sequence: CDR1 GTSNPN, CDR2 SVGIG (reference sequence). With 7 bases removed from V and 5 bases from J, the gap between germline ends came to 9 bases. The CDR3 spans 12 residues. CDR3 bases: TGTGCCTCACAGGGCAATAATTCACCCCTCCACTTT. This gives the protein CASQGNNSPLHF.

This clone has only one observation. The rearrangement joins TRBV24-1 to TRBJ2-2; no firm D call. CDR3 length: 14 amino acids. The germline CDR1 and CDR2 sequences are KGHDR and SFDVKD. V gave up 5 bases and J gave up 0 bases, with 6 bases separating them. CDR3 sequence (DNA): TGTGCCACCAGTGTAAGCACGAACACCGGGGAGCTGTTTTTT. Amino acids: CATSVSTNTGELFF.

The chain carries TRBV5-1 and TRBJ1-6; weak D call: TRBD1 (6 bases). CDR3 length: 15 amino acids. Germline-derived CDR1 and CDR2 are SGHRS and YFSETQ. The V gene lost 0 bases and the J gene lost 5 bases, with 9 bases spanning the gap. The CDR3 region has the DNA TGCGCCAGCAGCTTGGAACAGGGCCATAATTCACCCCTCCACTTT. This codes for CASSLEQGHNSPLHF.

The chain employs TRBV24-1 and TRBJ2-1; TRBD2 matches at 10 bases. V was clipped by 10 bases and J by 5 bases; unmatched bases: 7. This CDR3 spans 14 amino acids. The germline V gene has CDR1 KGHDR and CDR2 SFDVKD. CDR3 nucleotide sequence: TGTGCCACGGGAAGGACTAGCGGAAACAATGAGCAGTTCTTC. Protein sequence: CATGRTSGNNEQFF.

V gene TRBV9 combines with J gene TRBJ2-2; 10 bases align to TRBD1. Germline values: CDR1 SGDLS, CDR2 YYNGEE. V lost 4 bases and J lost 3; bases outside the gene matches: 3. This CDR3 contains 15 residues. The CDR3 protein is CASSLDRGHTGELFF. Here the CDR3 DNA reads TGTGCCAGCAGCCTTGACAGGGGGCACACCGGGGAGCTGTTTTTT.

V and J are TRBV5-5 and TRBJ2-7; a weak D match, TRBD1 (5 bases). CDR1 and CDR2 (germline): SGHKS, YYEKEE (reference sequence). The CDR3 totals 14 residues. Trimming shortened V by 2 bases and J by 3 bases, and 12 bases separated the two germline ends. In DNA form, the CDR3 reads TGTGCCAGCAGCTTTTCCAGGGCGAGCTACGAGCAGTACTTC. Amino acids: CASSFSRASYEQYF.

The CDR3 reads CASSFPGNEQFF. DNA of the CDR3: TGTGCCAGCAGTTTCCCGGGTAATGAGCAGTTCTTC. This chain uses TRBV28 with TRBJ2-1; D is undetermined. V was clipped by 3 bases and J by 7 bases, with 7 bases between them. The CDR3 is made up of 12 amino acids. Germline V gene sequence: CDR1 MDHEN, CDR2 SYDVKM.

J is TRBJ1-1 and V is TRBV6-1; TRBD1 is a possible D gene (6 bases). CDR3 length equals 14 residues. Germline assignment: CDR1 MNHNS and CDR2 SASEGT. V dropped 3 bases and J dropped 4 bases, with 12 bases sitting between them. As DNA, the CDR3 is TGTGCCAGCAGTGAGGACAGTTATCCCACTGAAGCTTTCTTT. Encoded protein: CASSEDSYPTEAFF.

The J gene is TRBJ2-1, the V gene TRBV7-2, with a weak D call TRBD2 (6 bases). The CDR3 consists of 14 residues. Trimming left V 7 bases short and J 0 bases short, with 10 bases between. From germline, CDR1 is SGHTA and CDR2 FQGNSA. The CDR3 spells CASNGLNSYNEQFF. CDR3 nucleotides: TGTGCCAGCAACGGACTAAACTCCTACAATGAGCAGTTCTTC.

In its sample, this clone was seen a few times. V and J are TRBV4-1 and TRBJ2-7, with a weak D call TRBD2 (6 bases). The CDR3 has 16 amino acids. Trimming took off 0 bases at V and 3 bases at J, with 15 bases between the two ends. Germline V lookup: CDR1 MGHRA, CDR2 YSYEKL. CDR3 region: CASSQDLGLRGYEQYF. The CDR3 coding sequence is TGCGCCAGCAGCCAAGATCTCGGACTACGGGGCTACGAGCAGTACTTC.

The chain employs TRBV10-2 and TRBJ2-6; D possibly corresponds to TRBD1 (6 bases). The CDR3 length is 16 residues. CDR1 WSHSY and CDR2 SAAADI come from the germline V gene. V was cut by 1 base and J by 4 bases, with 11 bases left in between. This chain's CDR3 is CASSEFAGTGANVLTF. The CDR3 nucleotides read TGCGCCAGCAGTGAGTTCGCAGGGACAGGGGCCAACGTCCTGACTTTC.

This chain links TRBV3-1 (or the pseudogene TRBV3-2) with TRBJ2-2; the match to TRBD2 covers 10 bases. Germline CDR1 reads LGHDT; CDR2 reads YNNKEL (reference sequence). J was trimmed by 7 bases and V by 0 bases; bases with no gene match: 5. This CDR3 has 16 residues. CDR3: CASSQDLAGVSGELFF. The CDR3 nucleotides read TGTGCCAGCAGCCAAGACCTAGCGGGAGTAAGCGGGGAGCTGTTTTTT.

The J gene is TRBJ2-5, the V gene TRBV28, with 8 nucleotides matching TRBD2. V was clipped by 6 bases and J by 3 bases; unmatched bases: 9. Germline CDR1 reads MDHEN; CDR2 reads SYDVKM. CDR3 length: 15 amino acids. CDR3 DNA: TGTGCCAGCAGCAGTGCCGGGACTAGTAAAGAGACCCAGTACTTC. Translating gives CASSSAGTSKETQYF.

The chain carries TRBV30 and TRBJ1-4; a possible D gene is TRBD1 (6 bases). Germline lookup yields CDR1 GTSNPN and CDR2 SVGIG (reference sequence). This CDR3 contains 14 residues. Deletions cut 3 bases from V and 8 bases from J, with 16 bases between. The CDR3 DNA follows: TGTGCCTGGAGGGGGTACAGGGAGGGCGAAAAACTGTTTTTT. Protein: CAWRGYREGEKLFF.

The chain is built from TRBV30 and TRBJ1-2; no firm D call. CDR1 and CDR2 (germline): GTSNPN, SVGIG (reference sequence). The V end was cut by 3 bases, the J end by 4 bases, with 12 bases between. The CDR3 extends over 13 amino acids. DNA for the CDR3: TGTGCCTGGAGAGATGAAGCTCTCTATGGCTACACCTTC. It codes for CAWRDEALYGYTF.

This sequence joins TRBV2 and TRBJ1-2; possible D gene TRBD1, 5 bases. The V and J ends lost 4 bases and 5 bases respectively, with 8 bases between them. Germline loops: CDR1 SNHLY, CDR2 FYNNEI. CDR3 size: 12 residues. As DNA, the CDR3 is TGTGCCAGCAGTGCGGGACTTTATGGCTACACCTTC. Its protein is CASSAGLYGYTF.

The V call is TRBV12-5, the J call TRBJ2-1, with a possible D match to TRBD2 (5 bases). Germline assignment: CDR1 LGHNT and CDR2 FRNRAP. The ends were cut back, 4 bases at V and 15 bases at J, with 16 bases in the middle. The CDR3 covers 12 residues. The CDR3 here is CASGSSGLRLFF. The CDR3 nucleotides read TGTGCTAGTGGTTCCTCCGGACTGAGACTGTTCTTC.

V is TRBV6-2 or TRBV6-3 and J is TRBJ1-1, with D uncertain. Germline CDR1 MNHEY, CDR2 SVGEGT. The CDR3 has 12 amino acids. The V end lost 6 bases, the J end lost 10 bases, and 15 bases lay between the germline ends. Here the CDR3 reads CASSPEVGRAFF. DNA for the CDR3: TGTGCCAGCAGCCCTGAGGTCGGTCGAGCTTTCTTT.

The rearrangement uses TRBV24-1 and TRBJ1-1; D might be TRBD1 (6 bases). Germline V lookup: CDR1 KGHDR, CDR2 SFDVKD. This CDR3 contains 14 residues. Trimming removed 12 bases at V and 2 bases at J, with 18 bases between. CDR3 nucleotides: TGTGCCGCCCCTCCCCCACAGGGAAACACTGAAGCTTTCTTT. It is translated as CAAPPPQGNTEAFF.

The chain combines TRBV4-3 with TRBJ2-7, with TRBD1 matching 8 bases. The CDR3 contains 15 residues. Germline assignment: CDR1 LGHNA and CDR2 YSLEER. V shed 2 bases, J shed 3 bases, and the junction held 6 bases outside the gene matches. This CDR3 reads CASSQSGGAGYEQYF. The CDR3 region has the DNA TGCGCCAGCAGCCAATCAGGGGGCGCCGGCTACGAGCAGTACTTC.